One and the same sample provided the 2 T cell receptor beta chains below, sequenced in a study of T cell changes during pregnancy in multiple sclerosis. Generated by immunoSEQ multiplex PCR, the TCRdb table keeps only in-frame clones and is missing some. The top ten hold approximately 1.8% of the sample, which has about 60,000 clones, 90% to 95% seen once. Here the sequenced sample was peripheral blood, taken after pregnancy. These receptor sequences come from a female donor with multiple sclerosis, enrolled in a pregnancy study.

The chain carries TRBV6-1 and TRBJ2-7; TRBD2 aligns across 14 bases. Germline CDR1 is MNHNS and CDR2 is SASEGT. There are 15 residues in the CDR3. The trim removed 7 bases at V and 4 bases at J, leaving 6 bases unmatched. The CDR3 reads CASTQTSGRVYEQYF. For the CDR3, the DNA is TGTGCCAGCACCCAGACTAGCGGGAGGGTGTACGAGCAGTACTTC.

The rearrangement links TRBV5-4 to TRBJ2-5; 8 bases align to TRBD1. Germline trimming cut 4 bases from V and 2 bases from J; bases unmatched to any gene: 4. This CDR3 has 14 residues. Germline V gene lookup returns CDR1 SGHNT and CDR2 YYREEE (reference sequence). The CDR3 DNA sequence: TGTGCCAGCAGCCGGAGACAGGGGCAAGAGACCCAGTACTTC. Its protein product is CASSRRQGQETQYF.